This TCR beta chain was identified during a study of shared clonotypes between healthy human individuals. Study-wide results and limits: The expectation was that sequencing depth would affect clonotype sharing among donors.

Both subsets, CD45RA+ naive and CD45RA-negative memory, were split from the CD4+ cells. The CDR3 sequence is 15 residues long. V shed 0 bases and J shed 3 bases, with 9 bases lying between them. Germline V gene lookup returns CDR1 LNHNV and CDR2 YYDKDF (reference sequence). Of note for this clone: The antigen remains undetermined.

TCRdb's copy holds only in-frame clones and misses some; the assay was immunoSEQ multiplex PCR. Among about 1 million clones listed, about 77% were seen once. The chain employs TRBV15 and TRBJ1-5; D uncertain. This TCR was recovered from a man aged 18 to 35 in good health. What was sequenced was memory CD4+ T cells sorted from blood. The sample's subset: CD45RA-negative fraction. The CDR3 nucleotides are TGTGCCACCAGCAGAGATATCACGGACAATCAGCCCCAGCATTTT. Its protein product is CATSRDITDNQPQHF.